This paragraph reports one T cell receptor beta chain. What it binds is not known. The data originate from a study of a mutant IDH1 vaccine in newly diagnosed glioma. Overall study: Treatment recipients were approximately 62% male and about 40% female, and their mean age was around 40 years. The study's findings and limits: Approximately 93% of patients showed vaccine-induced immune responses across multiple MHC alleles. Pseudoprogression apparently lacked any relation to changes in top peripheral T cell clonotypes.

Time point noted: baseline, week 1 (first vaccination visit). Specified treatment: pre-vaccination baseline after standard-of-care therapy. This CDR3 has 16 amino acids. CDR1 is MNHNY, CDR2 SVGAGI, per germline (reference sequence). V shed 2 bases and J 4 bases; nucleotides not matched to a gene: 6. The protocol was immunoSEQ multiplex PCR, while the TCRdb copy is restricted to in-frame clones and leaves out a portion. The sample has just under 95,000 clones, about four fifths seen once. Material: PBMCs, obtained from a glioma patient treated with radiotherapy, temozolomide or both. The rearrangement uses TRBV6-6 and TRBJ2-1; 9 nucleotides match TRBD2. This clonotype was sampled from a woman aged 45-60 years with glioma. The CDR3 nucleotides read TGTGCCAGCAGTTACCTAGGTAGCGGGGGATACAATGAGCAGTTCTTC. This gives the protein CASSYLGSGGYNEQFF.